The rows below give T cell receptor beta chains drawn from one sample of a study of T cell changes during pregnancy in multiple sclerosis. Sequencing was performed with immunoSEQ multiplex PCR; in TCRdb, only in-frame clones are kept and a portion is missing. This table has about 79,000 clones, 75% to 95% appearing once. The source was CD4+ T cells from peripheral blood mononuclear cells, collected in the second trimester of pregnancy. Receptor source: a female donor with multiple sclerosis, enrolled in a pregnancy study. CDR3s include the opening cysteine and the closing phenylalanine or tryptophan. The order of the fields is D gene, J gene, V gene, clone size, CDR3 protein, CDR3 DNA. The D gene is left open where the match is weak. Expanded clones are given a class, and other clones once, few, many or no size at all.

d_call: .
j_call: TRBJ2-3
v_call: TRBV7-9
clone_size: .
cdr3_aa: CASSLLPVGIFPDTQYF
cdr3_nt: TGTGCCAGCAGCCTACTGCCGGTCGGGATATTCCCAGATACGCAGTATTTT

d_call: .
j_call: TRBJ1-4
v_call: TRBV5-1
clone_size: .
cdr3_aa: CASSLGTPNIYEKLFF
cdr3_nt: TGCGCCAGCAGCTTGGGGACTCCTAATATTTATGAAAAACTGTTTTTT

d_call: TRBD2
j_call: TRBJ2-1
v_call: TRBV2
clone_size: .
cdr3_aa: CASSETSGPYNEQFF
cdr3_nt: TGTGCCAGCAGTGAGACTAGCGGGCCTTACAATGAGCAGTTCTTC

d_call: TRBD1
j_call: TRBJ1-2
v_call: TRBV19
clone_size: .
cdr3_aa: CASNNRGHFGYTF
cdr3_nt: TGTGCCAGTAATAACAGGGGGCACTTTGGCTACACCTTC

d_call: .
j_call: TRBJ2-6
v_call: TRBV7-9
clone_size: .
cdr3_aa: CASSLGDPGANVLTF
cdr3_nt: TGTGCCAGCAGCCTCGGGGATCCTGGGGCCAACGTCCTGACTTTC

d_call: TRBD1
j_call: TRBJ1-1
v_call: TRBV14
clone_size: .
cdr3_aa: CASSPDRVGAFF
cdr3_nt: TGTGCCAGCAGCCCGGACAGGGTCGGTGCTTTCTTT

d_call: .
j_call: TRBJ2-5
v_call: TRBV29-1
clone_size: .
cdr3_aa: CSVEFLGSGKETQYF
cdr3_nt: TGCAGCGTTGAATTCCTGGGGAGCGGCAAAGAGACCCAGTACTTC

d_call: .
j_call: TRBJ2-1
v_call: TRBV4-1
clone_size: .
cdr3_aa: CASSQGGGGTPGEQFF
cdr3_nt: TGCGCCAGCAGCCAAGGAGGGGGCGGGACCCCGGGAGAGCAGTTCTTC

d_call: TRBD2
j_call: TRBJ2-1
v_call: TRBV27
clone_size: .
cdr3_aa: CASSRLASGSFYNEQFF
cdr3_nt: TGTGCCAGCAGCAGATTGGCTAGCGGGAGTTTCTACAATGAGCAGTTCTTC

d_call: .
j_call: TRBJ2-5
v_call: TRBV7-2
clone_size: .
cdr3_aa: CASSLARGETQYF
cdr3_nt: TGTGCCAGCAGCTTGGCGAGGGGGGAGACCCAGTACTTC

d_call: TRBD2
j_call: TRBJ2-2
v_call: TRBV5-4
clone_size: .
cdr3_aa: CASSLVGGSGTGELFF
cdr3_nt: TGTGCCAGCAGCTTGGTCGGGGGGAGTGGAACCGGGGAGCTGTTTTTT

d_call: TRBD2
j_call: TRBJ2-4
v_call: TRBV29-1
clone_size: few
cdr3_aa: CSVVGGSKNIQYF
cdr3_nt: TGCAGCGTTGTGGGGGGGTCGAAAAACATTCAGTACTTC

d_call: TRBD1
j_call: TRBJ2-7
v_call: TRBV30
clone_size: .
cdr3_aa: CAWSVRDRSSYEQYF
cdr3_nt: TGTGCCTGGAGTGTTAGGGACAGGAGCTCCTACGAGCAGTACTTC

d_call: TRBD1
j_call: TRBJ1-5
v_call: TRBV10-3
clone_size: .
cdr3_aa: CAISGTGGGQPQHF
cdr3_nt: TGTGCCATCAGCGGGACAGGGGGCGGTCAGCCCCAGCATTTT

d_call: TRBD1
j_call: TRBJ2-3
v_call: TRBV2
clone_size: .
cdr3_aa: CASRGGQGRSGTQYF
cdr3_nt: TGTGCCAGCAGGGGGGGACAGGGTCGTTCGGGTACGCAGTATTTT

d_call: TRBD2
j_call: TRBJ2-2
v_call: TRBV5-1
clone_size: .
cdr3_aa: CASSSGLVNTGELFF
cdr3_nt: TGCGCCAGCAGTTCCGGACTAGTGAACACCGGGGAGCTGTTTTTT

d_call: .
j_call: TRBJ1-2
v_call: TRBV5-4
clone_size: .
cdr3_aa: CASSSDSYGYTF
cdr3_nt: TGTGCCAGCAGTTCGGACAGCTATGGCTACACCTTC

d_call: TRBD2
j_call: TRBJ2-2
v_call: TRBV28
clone_size: .
cdr3_aa: CASKAGGPSGELFF
cdr3_nt: TGTGCCAGCAAGGCGGGAGGGCCCTCCGGGGAGCTGTTTTTT

d_call: .
j_call: TRBJ1-3
v_call: TRBV30
clone_size: .
cdr3_aa: CAWSGYRVISGNTIYF
cdr3_nt: TGTGCCTGGAGCGGATACAGGGTCATCTCTGGAAACACCATATATTTT

d_call: .
j_call: TRBJ1-5
v_call: TRBV9
clone_size: .
cdr3_aa: CASSVEGENQPQHF
cdr3_nt: TGTGCCAGCAGCGTAGAGGGAGAAAATCAGCCCCAGCATTTT

d_call: .
j_call: TRBJ2-3
v_call: TRBV18
clone_size: .
cdr3_aa: CASSSRGGETDTQYF
cdr3_nt: TGTGCCAGCTCGAGCAGGGGAGGGGAGACGGATACGCAGTATTTT

d_call: .
j_call: TRBJ2-1
v_call: TRBV6-6
clone_size: once
cdr3_aa: CASSYRENGNEQFF
cdr3_nt: TGTGCCAGCAGTTACCGGGAGAATGGCAATGAGCAGTTCTTC

d_call: .
j_call: TRBJ1-4
v_call: TRBV30
clone_size: .
cdr3_aa: CAWSVSGSGEKLFF
cdr3_nt: TGTGCCTGGAGTGTTTCGGGTTCTGGTGAAAAACTGTTTTTT